These 21 T cell receptor beta chains share one sample of origin, sequenced in a study of blood T cell repertoires in COVID-19. Assay: immunoSEQ multiplex PCR; the TCRdb copy retains only in-frame clones and omits some. This sample has 100,000 to 150,000 clones, with 84% found just once. The sequenced material came from PBMCs or T cells enriched from blood (not recorded which). The origin of the receptors is a man between 35 and 55 years old with acute COVID-19.

In nucleotides, the CDR3 is TGTGCCAGCAGCTTGTGGGTAGCCGGCAATGAGCAGTTCTTC. Its translation: CASSLWVAGNEQFF. The chain couples TRBV5-4 to TRBJ2-1; D is ambiguous. Trimming cost V 1 base and J 6 bases, with 11 bases left between them. This CDR3 spans 14 amino acids. Germline V lookup: CDR1 SGHNT, CDR2 YYREEE (reference sequence).

The rearrangement links TRBV5-4 to TRBJ1-4; the match to TRBD1 covers 7 bases. V shed 4 bases and J 3 bases; nucleotides not matched to a gene: 6. There are 15 residues in the CDR3. Germline V gene data show CDR1 as SGHNT and CDR2 as YYREEE (reference sequence). The CDR3 reads CASSSQDRANEKLFF. The CDR3 DNA is TGTGCCAGCAGCAGCCAAGACAGGGCTAATGAAAAACTGTTTTTT.

The V and J genes are TRBV19 and TRBJ2-5, with 9 bases fitting TRBD1. The CDR3 is 15 residues long. CDR1 is LNHDA, CDR2 SQIVND, per germline (reference sequence). After removal of 7 bases from V and 5 bases from J, the junction contained 11 bases not matched to a gene. CDR3 protein: CASKPGQGVYETQYF. Written as DNA, the CDR3 is TGTGCCAGTAAGCCGGGACAGGGAGTTTACGAGACCCAGTACTTC.

The chain is built from TRBV5-5 and TRBJ2-5; D may be TRBD2 (6 bases). V was pared by 3 bases and J by 2 bases, with 14 bases between. Germline V lookup: CDR1 SGHKS, CDR2 YYEKEE (reference sequence). The length of the CDR3 is 15 residues. Here the CDR3 DNA reads TGTGCCAGCAGCTCGGGGGACTTTATTCAAGAGACCCAGTACTTC. Its protein product is CASSSGDFIQETQYF.

The rearrangement links TRBV5-6 to TRBJ1-2, with D perhaps matching TRBD1 (6 bases). Germline V gene lookup returns CDR1 SGHDT and CDR2 YYEEEE. V was cut by 4 bases and J by 5 bases, with 12 bases left in between. CDR3 length: 13 amino acids. The CDR3 protein is CASSLQGNYGYTF. CDR3 bases: TGTGCCAGCAGCCTACAGGGTAATTATGGCTACACCTTC.

The chain is built from TRBV24-1 and TRBJ2-3, with D possibly matching TRBD2 (7 bases). This CDR3 spans 15 amino acids. Germline lookup yields CDR1 KGHDR and CDR2 SFDVKD. V was shortened by 3 bases and J by 4 bases, with 13 bases between the two germline ends. The CDR3 DNA follows: TGTGCCACCAGTGATGAGGCGGGGGCCGCAGATACGCAGTATTTT. It specifies CATSDEAGAADTQYF.

CDR3 bases: TGTGCCAGCAGTTCCCCACTCTCCTACGAGCAGTACTTC. Protein product: CASSSPLSYEQYF. The J gene is TRBJ2-7, the V gene TRBV27; no clear D. The germline V gene has CDR1 MNHEY and CDR2 SMNVEV (reference sequence). The ends were cut back, 4 bases at V and 0 bases at J, with 7 bases in the middle. The length of the CDR3 is 13 residues.

The J gene is TRBJ1-6, the V gene TRBV5-4; TRBD1 agrees at 9 bases. The ends lost 2 bases at V and 3 bases at J; junction bases unmatched: 9. This CDR3 has 18 residues. CDR1 is SGHNT and CDR2 is YYREEE in the germline V gene (reference sequence). The CDR3 loop is CASSFGLDRGVYNSPLHF. The DNA for the CDR3 is TGTGCCAGCAGCTTCGGATTAGACAGGGGGGTCTATAATTCACCCCTCCACTTT.

The chain joins TRBV6-4 to TRBJ1-2; D is possibly TRBD1 (6 bases). The CDR3 sequence is 16 residues long. CDR1 is MRHNA and CDR2 is SNTAGT in the germline V gene. The ends were cut back, 9 bases at V and 7 bases at J, with 27 bases in the middle. The CDR3 here is CASQRTIAGAVGGYTF. In nucleotides, the CDR3 is TGTGCCAGTCAGAGGACAATAGCGGGGGCGGTGGGTGGCTACACCTTC.

J is TRBJ2-1 and V is TRBV11-2; tentative D call: TRBD2 (5 bases). The CDR3 loop spans 12 amino acids. The V gene's germline CDR1 is SGHAT and CDR2 FQNNGV. V was pared by 0 bases and J by 13 bases, with 10 bases between. CDR3 protein: CASSLDGIPQFF. CDR3 DNA: TGTGCCAGCAGCTTAGACGGGATACCACAGTTCTTC.

The chain uses TRBV19 and TRBJ2-7, with TRBD2 identical over 8 bases. V lost 3 bases, J lost 3 bases, and 7 bases stayed unmatched. The germline CDR1 and CDR2 sequences are LNHDA and SQIVND (reference sequence). This CDR3 spans 15 amino acids. This CDR3 is CASSIGGSGVYEQYF. CDR3 in DNA: TGTGCCAGTAGTATTGGAGGTAGCGGGGTCTACGAGCAGTACTTC.

V usage is TRBV5-5 and J usage is TRBJ1-2; D is possibly TRBD1 (5 bases). The ends were cut back, 2 bases at V and 4 bases at J, with 15 bases in the middle. Germline lookup yields CDR1 SGHKS and CDR2 YYEKEE (reference sequence). The CDR3 is made up of 15 amino acids. CDR3 amino acids: CASSFLRGGGYGYTF. DNA for the CDR3: TGTGCCAGCAGCTTCCTACGGGGCGGGGGCTATGGCTACACCTTC.

CDR3 DNA: TGTGCCACCAGTGATTTAGGGACTAGCGGGGGCGAGACCCAGTACTTC. Its protein product is CATSDLGTSGGETQYF. The chain links TRBV24-1 to TRBJ2-5, with 14 bases lining up with TRBD2. CDR3 length equals 16 residues. CDR1 and CDR2 from the germline V gene are KGHDR and SFDVKD. The ends lost 1 base at V and 5 bases at J; junction bases unmatched: 2.

The V gene is TRBV14, the J gene TRBJ1-4, with 7 bases matching TRBD1. CDR1 is SGHDN, CDR2 FVKESK, per germline. V trimming: 2 bases; J trimming: 2 bases; junction bases outside the gene matches: 5. The CDR3 runs to 16 residues. CDR3 nucleotide sequence: TGTGCCAGCAGCCAATGGGACAGACGGACTAATGAAAAACTGTTTTTT. Translating it yields CASSQWDRRTNEKLFF.

The gene calls are TRBV21-1 and TRBJ1-1; TRBD1 is the table's D call and was not checked against the DNA. TRBV21-1 is described as a pseudogene. The CDR3 contains 13 residues. CDR3 protein: CASSKVDRVGAFF. DNA for the CDR3: TGTGCCAGCAGCAAAGTGGACAGGGTAGGAGCTTTCTTT.

This chain links TRBV5-1 with TRBJ1-2; no firm D call. Germline V CDR1 and CDR2: SGHRS, YFSETQ. The CDR3 has 13 amino acids. The V end lost 4 bases, the J end lost 2 bases, and 9 bases lay between the germline ends. CDR3 coding DNA: TGCGCCAGCAGCCCAGGCCTAAACTATGGCTACACCTTC. Translated: CASSPGLNYGYTF.

The rearrangement uses TRBV7-9 and TRBJ2-1; D is unclear. CDR3 length equals 15 residues. Per the germline V gene, CDR1 is SEHNR and CDR2 is FQNEAQ (reference sequence). Trimming shortened V by 6 bases and J by 5 bases, and 17 bases separated the two germline ends. The CDR3 bases are TGTGCCAGCAGTTATACAGTCTTCTTTCACAATGAGCAGTTCTTC. This codes for CASSYTVFFHNEQFF.

This clone appeared a few times. The chain links TRBV5-4 to TRBJ2-5; D may be TRBD1 (6 bases). The germline V gene encodes CDR1 SGHNT and CDR2 YYREEE (reference sequence). Trimming left V 4 bases short and J 0 bases short, with 19 bases between. The CDR3 length is 17 residues. CDR3 nucleotides: TGTGCCAGCAGCCCAGGCCGGGACACCGAGTACCAAGAGACCCAGTACTTC. The encoded protein is CASSPGRDTEYQETQYF.

This clone has more than one count but fewer than ten. The chain recombines TRBV20-1 with TRBJ1-2; TRBD1 matches at 7 bases. Trimming took 6 bases from V and 4 from J; bases not matched to a gene: 2. From germline, CDR1 is DFQATT and CDR2 SNEGSKA (reference sequence). The CDR3 is 11 residues long. The CDR3 DNA sequence: TGCAGTGCCGGGACAGCCTATGGCTACACCTTC. The encoded protein is CSAGTAYGYTF.

The rearrangement uses TRBV5-6 and TRBJ1-1; possibly TRBD1 for D (5 bases). Germline CDR1 SGHDT, CDR2 YYEEEE. The CDR3 has 13 residues. The germline V and J ends were trimmed by 4 bases and 3 bases, with 10 bases remaining between them. The chain's CDR3 is CASSAQGYTEAFF. The CDR3 DNA is TGTGCCAGCAGCGCCCAGGGTTACACTGAAGCTTTCTTT.

The chain combines TRBV27 with TRBJ2-5; TRBD2 matches at 10 bases. Looked up from germline, CDR1 is MNHEY and CDR2 is SMNVEV (reference sequence). V trimming: 5 bases; J trimming: 2 bases; junction bases outside the gene matches: 5. CDR3 length: 15 residues. This CDR3 is CASSLRTSGQETQYF. The CDR3, as DNA: TGTGCCAGCAGTCTCCGGACTAGCGGACAAGAGACCCAGTACTTC.